These 10 T cell receptor beta chains came from one sample sequenced in a study of technical replicates of blood from a handful of donors. Libraries were prepared by immunoSEQ multiplex PCR; TCRdb keeps only in-frame clonotypes and omits some of them. Counted here are under 90,000 clones, 80% to 95% occurring once; the ten biggest clones make up approximately 0.3%. The sequencing sample was made of T cells isolated from PBMCs. Receptors originate from a human donor in good health.

The gene calls are TRBV5-4 and TRBJ1-2; perhaps TRBD1 as D (6 bases). Trimming removed 4 bases from V and 0 bases from J, with 10 bases in between. The CDR3 runs 14 residues. The germline V gene encodes CDR1 SGHNT and CDR2 YYREEE (reference sequence). CDR3 amino acids: CASSMDSPNYGYTF. The CDR3 bases are TGTGCCAGCAGCATGGACAGCCCTAACTATGGCTACACCTTC.

The CDR3, as DNA: TGTGCCAGCAGCTTAGAAAGCTCCGGGGAGCTGTTTTTT. Protein: CASSLESSGELFF. V and J are TRBV7-6 and TRBJ2-2; no clear D. From germline, CDR1 is SGHVS and CDR2 FNYEAQ. Trimming removed 1 base from V and 6 bases from J, with 6 bases in between. The CDR3 has 13 amino acids.

In its sample, this clone was seen once. Sequence at one end of the junction differs from germline and may be a read error. J is TRBJ1-4 and V is TRBV25-1, with 7 bases lining up with TRBD1. The CDR3 is 13 residues long. Germline lookup yields CDR1 MGHDK and CDR2 SYGVNS. CDR3 loop: CRTGGVPNEKLFF. The CDR3 DNA sequence: TGCAGGACAGGAGGTGTCCCTAATGAAAAACTGTTTTTT.

This clone appeared a single time. V and J are TRBV7-6 and TRBJ1-5, with D hard to call. CDR1 is SGHVS, CDR2 FNYEAQ, per germline. The CDR3 is made up of 12 amino acids. Trimming stripped 9 bases from V and 4 bases from J, with 10 bases between. This CDR3 reads CASGGINQPQHF. CDR3 nucleotides: TGTGCCAGTGGAGGGATTAATCAGCCCCAGCATTTT.

J is TRBJ2-7 and V is TRBV28; 11 bases map to TRBD2. The CDR3 consists of 17 residues. CDR1 and CDR2 from the germline V gene are MDHEN and SYDVKM. V dropped 5 bases and J dropped 0; count of bases not matched to a gene: 9. CDR3 protein: CASSPLAGGISSYEQYF. CDR3 in DNA: TGTGCCAGCAGTCCCCTAGCGGGAGGAATTAGCTCCTACGAGCAGTACTTC.

This chain uses TRBV28 with TRBJ2-5, with TRBD2 matching 9 bases. The CDR3 is made up of 15 amino acids. Germline V CDR1 and CDR2: MDHEN, SYDVKM. Trimming at V came to 6 bases and at J to 5 bases, leaving 10 bases not matched to a gene. This chain's CDR3 is CASSHGTSFSETQYF. The CDR3 DNA sequence: TGTGCCAGCAGCCACGGGACTAGCTTTAGCGAGACCCAGTACTTC.

This chain uses TRBV21-1 with TRBJ1-1; the table's D call, TRBD1, was not checked against the DNA. TRBV21-1 is an annotated pseudogene. CDR3 size: 14 residues. Here the CDR3 reads CASRITRGSTEAFF. CDR3 nucleotide sequence: TGTGCCAGCAGGATAACCAGGGGTTCCACTGAAGCTTTCTTT.

The J gene is TRBJ2-3, the V gene TRBV23-1; 7 nucleotides match TRBD2. TRBV23-1 is noted as an ORF with a role that remains uncertain. With V trimmed by 3 bases and J by 6 bases, 9 bases remained unmatched. CDR3 length: 15 residues. The CDR3 spells CASSHSGTTNDTQYF. The CDR3 coding sequence is TGCGCCAGCAGTCATTCCGGGACTACGAATGATACGCAGTATTTT.

With regard to this clone: The junction departs from the called germline gene at one end, perhaps through a read error. V gene TRBV4-1 combines with J gene TRBJ1-1; the D is unclear. The CDR3 has 15 amino acids. The germline V gene encodes CDR1 MGHRA and CDR2 YSYEKL. The CDR3 spells CASTQRSEVRTEAFF. The DNA of the CDR3 is TGCGCCAGCACCCAAAGATCAGAGGTGCGGACTGAAGCTTTCTTT.

The chain uses TRBV7-9 and TRBJ2-7; 10 bases map to TRBD1. Germline V gene sequence: CDR1 SEHNR, CDR2 FQNEAQ (reference sequence). The CDR3 sequence is 15 residues long. V lost 4 bases and J lost 5; bases outside the gene matches: 8. CDR3 protein: CASSYAPGTGDEQYF. The CDR3, as DNA: TGTGCCAGCAGCTATGCGCCCGGGACAGGGGACGAGCAGTACTTC.